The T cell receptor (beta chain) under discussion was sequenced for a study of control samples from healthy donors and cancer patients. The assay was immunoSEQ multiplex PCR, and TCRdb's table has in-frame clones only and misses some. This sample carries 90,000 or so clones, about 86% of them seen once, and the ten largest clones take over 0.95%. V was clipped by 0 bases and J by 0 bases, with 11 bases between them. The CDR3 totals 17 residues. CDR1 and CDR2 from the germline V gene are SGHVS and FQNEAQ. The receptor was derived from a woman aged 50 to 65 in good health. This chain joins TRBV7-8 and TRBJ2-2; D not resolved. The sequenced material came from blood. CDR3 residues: CASSLAPGPSNTGELFF. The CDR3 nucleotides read TGTGCCAGCAGCTTAGCCCCCGGGCCGTCGAACACCGGGGAGCTGTTTTTT.